This T cell receptor beta chain was obtained from a study of blood T cells in healthy people across ages. The second PCR ran roughly 7 to 12 cycles with a sample-barcoded 5' primer and J-beta primers. TCRdb processed the 5' RACE reads anew with MiXCR; each CDR3 protein has one entry. The data contain hundreds of thousands of distinct CDR3 sequences, around 20% of them seen just once; the ten biggest clones take up more than 3%. This clonotype was picked up many times. This CDR3 is built from 15 residues. Trimming stripped 10 bases from V and 7 bases from J, with 20 bases between. The germline CDR1 and CDR2 sequences are SGHTA and FQGNSA.

The chain combines TRBV7-2 with TRBJ1-6, with D perhaps TRBD1 (5 bases). The sequencing input was blood. The TCR originated in a man between 65 and 80 years old in good health. CDR3 protein: CAIQEPGRLNSPLHF. The CDR3, as DNA: TGTGCCATACAAGAACCGGGACGGTTAAATTCACCCCTCCACTTT.